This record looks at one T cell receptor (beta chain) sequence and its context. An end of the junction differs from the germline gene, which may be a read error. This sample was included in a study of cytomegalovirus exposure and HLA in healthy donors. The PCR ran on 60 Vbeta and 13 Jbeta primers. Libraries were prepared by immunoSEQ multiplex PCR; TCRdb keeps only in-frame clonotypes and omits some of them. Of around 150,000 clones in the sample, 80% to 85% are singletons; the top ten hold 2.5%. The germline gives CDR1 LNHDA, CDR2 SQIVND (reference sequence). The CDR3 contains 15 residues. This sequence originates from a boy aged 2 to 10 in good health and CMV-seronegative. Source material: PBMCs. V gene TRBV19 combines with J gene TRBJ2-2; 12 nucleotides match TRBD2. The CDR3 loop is CASHTSGGFSGELFF. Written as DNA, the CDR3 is TGCGCCAGTCACACTAGCGGGGGGTTCTCCGGGGAGCTGTTTTTT.